This T cell receptor beta chain was found in a study of cytomegalovirus exposure and HLA in healthy donors. The PCR contained 60 Vbeta and 13 Jbeta primers. TCRdb's table, derived via immunoSEQ multiplex PCR, lists solely in-frame clones and lacks some. The sample carries 100,000 or so clones, around 15% recorded once. J was trimmed by 7 bases and V by 1 base; bases with no gene match: 4. CDR1 is LGHNA and CDR2 is YSLEER in the germline V gene. This CDR3 spans 14 amino acids. In its sample, this clone was seen a few times. This TCR came from a female donor in good health and CMV-seronegative. The gene calls are TRBV4-3 and TRBJ1-1; TRBD1 matches 9 bases. Specimen: PBMCs. DNA of the CDR3: TGCGCCAGCAGCCAAGGGACAGGGGAGCTTGAAGCTTTCTTT. It is translated as CASSQGTGELEAFF.